This paragraph reports one TCR beta chain. What it recognizes is unknown. Caucasian adults living in Nashville, Tennessee, provided all samples. These data are taken from a study of shared clonotypes between healthy human individuals. Germline V gives CDR1 MDHEN, CDR2 SYDVKM. The V segment lost 7 bases and the J segment 4 bases; nucleotides outside the gene matches: 14. The CDR3 extends over 16 amino acids. Assay used: immunoSEQ multiplex PCR; TCRdb lists only in-frame clones, some missing. The sample carries fewer than 600,000 clones, about 80% recorded once. The study's findings and limits: Among donors, clonotype sharing was expected to be affected by sequencing depth.

The rearrangement joins TRBV28 to TRBJ2-3; 7 nucleotides align to TRBD2. This receptor was taken from a middle-aged woman in good health. Some clones in this sample may be carry-over from other donors' samples. Input material: PBMCs. The CDR3 is CASIRGDLGGADTQYF. The CDR3 DNA follows: TGTGCCAGCATCCGGGGAGACCTGGGGGGGGCAGATACGCAGTATTTT.